The rows below give T cell receptor beta chains drawn from one sample of a study of T cell clones after liver transplantation. TCRdb's table, derived via immunoSEQ multiplex PCR, lists solely in-frame clones and lacks some. The sample consists of roughly 100,000 clones, about 81% of them appearing once. Here the sequenced sample was CD4+ T cells from blood, taken 47 months after liver transplant. The receptor source for this set is a human patient who received a liver transplant. Some T cells may be graft donor cells. The CDR3 runs from the conserved cysteine through the conserved F or W. Fields, in order: clone size, J gene, V gene, D gene, CDR3 protein, CDR3 DNA. D genes are given only for firm matches. Size is omitted from some rows. Given values are once, few, many or a class for expanded clones.

once	TRBJ2-1	TRBV7-7	TRBD1	CASSTDGTGNNEQFF	TGTGCCAGCAGCACAGACGGGACAGGGAATAATGAGCAGTTCTTC
-	TRBJ2-5	TRBV28	-	CATTGQETQYF	TGTGCCACGACGGGCCAAGAGACCCAGTACTTC
-	TRBJ2-7	TRBV21-1	-	CASSTRDGPYEQYF	TGTGCCAGCAGCACCCGGGACGGGCCCTACGAGCAGTACTTC
-	TRBJ1-6	TRBV9	-	CASSVKGDSPLHF	TGTGCCAGCAGCGTAAAGGGGGATTCACCCCTCCACTTT
-	TRBJ2-7	TRBV7-3	TRBD1	CASSLTGTGNYEQYF	TGTGCCAGCAGCCTGACCGGGACAGGAAACTACGAGCAGTACTTC
once	TRBJ1-4	TRBV7-2	-	CASSLGLGQGNEKLFF	TGTGCCAGCAGCTTAGGACTGGGTCAGGGGAATGAAAAACTGTTTTTT
-	TRBJ2-1	TRBV5-1	TRBD2	CASSLVLAGNEQFF	TGCGCCAGCAGCTTGGTCCTAGCGGGCAATGAGCAGTTCTTC
-	TRBJ1-3	TRBV5-4	-	CASSLTGYSGNTIYF	TGTGCCAGCAGCCTCACCGGATACTCTGGAAACACCATATATTTT
-	TRBJ1-1	TRBV6-6	TRBD1	CASTPDRGRGAFF	TGTGCCAGCACCCCTGACAGGGGTCGTGGAGCTTTCTTT
few	TRBJ2-3	TRBV29-1	-	CSVGSVTDTQYF	TGCAGCGTTGGGAGTGTCACAGATACGCAGTATTTT
-	TRBJ2-3	TRBV6-5	-	CASSSGGASTDTQYF	TGTGCCAGCAGCTCAGGGGGGGCTAGCACAGATACGCAGTATTTT
few	TRBJ1-1	TRBV7-9	-	CASSVPGFEAFF	TGTGCCAGCAGCGTCCCAGGGTTTGAAGCTTTCTTT
-	TRBJ2-5	TRBV11-2	TRBD2	CASSSTGGLQETQYF	TGTGCCAGCAGCTCGACGGGGGGGCTCCAAGAGACCCAGTACTTC
-	TRBJ2-2	TRBV18	-	CASSPEQLNTGELFF	TGTGCCAGCTCACCAGAACAGCTGAACACCGGGGAGCTGTTTTTT
-	TRBJ2-1	TRBV23-1	-	CASSQSGRQGSYNEQFF	TGCGCCAGCAGTCAATCCGGGCGGCAGGGCTCCTACAATGAGCAGTTCTTC
-	TRBJ2-7	TRBV28	-	CASSFHRPPYEQYF	TGTGCCAGCAGTTTTCACCGGCCCCCCTACGAGCAGTACTTC
once	TRBJ2-7	TRBV30	-	CAWRKSGVPYEQYF	TGTGCCTGGAGGAAGAGCGGCGTACCCTACGAGCAGTACTTC
-	TRBJ2-5	TRBV5-1	-	CASEGGQETQYF	TGCGCCAGCGAAGGGGGCCAAGAGACCCAGTACTTC
-	TRBJ2-7	TRBV7-6	TRBD2	CASSLGDSGGSNTYEQYF	TGTGCCAGCAGCTTAGGTGATAGCGGGGGGTCTAATACCTACGAGCAGTACTTC
-	TRBJ1-1	TRBV30	-	CACDRPNTEAFF	TGTGCCTGTGACAGACCGAACACTGAAGCTTTCTTT
-	TRBJ1-5	TRBV19	-	CASSMRGVNQPQHF	TGTGCCAGTAGTATGCGAGGGGTCAATCAGCCCCAGCATTTT
once	TRBJ2-5	TRBV2	-	CASSGTEQETQYF	TGTGCCAGCAGCGGGACCGAGCAAGAGACCCAGTACTTC
-	TRBJ2-2	TRBV19	-	CASSIRGAGELFF	TGTGCCAGTAGTATTCGGGGCGCCGGGGAGCTGTTTTTT
-	TRBJ2-5	TRBV6-6	TRBD1	CASRREQGASQETQYF	TGTGCCAGCAGGAGAGAACAGGGGGCCTCTCAAGAGACCCAGTACTTC
once	TRBJ2-7	TRBV5-6	TRBD1	CASSFGTVSYEQYF	TGTGCCAGCAGCTTCGGGACAGTATCCTACGAGCAGTACTTC
once	TRBJ2-6	TRBV5-1	TRBD2	CASAAGGSGANVLTF	TGCGCCAGCGCCGCCGGGGGGTCCGGGGCCAACGTCCTGACTTTC
-	TRBJ1-1	TRBV6-1	-	CASSGMWEDTEAFF	TGTGCCAGCAGTGGAATGTGGGAGGACACTGAAGCTTTCTTT
-	TRBJ2-3	TRBV7-2	-	CASSRLQGTDTQYF	TGTGCCAGCAGCCGATTACAAGGGACAGATACGCAGTATTTT
once	TRBJ2-7	TRBV6-1	TRBD1	CASSEAATGFGDEQYF	TGTGCCAGCAGTGAAGCGGCGACAGGGTTCGGGGACGAGCAGTACTTC
few	TRBJ1-1	TRBV5-4	-	CASSLKGLGEAFF	TGTGCCAGCAGCTTGAAGGGGCTGGGTGAAGCTTTCTTT
-	TRBJ2-6	TRBV5-8	-	CASGKESFYGANVLTF	TGTGCCAGCGGAAAAGAAAGTTTTTACGGGGCCAACGTCCTGACTTTC
-	TRBJ2-3	TRBV2	TRBD2	CATTLAGGAGRSDTQYF	TGTGCCACCACGTTAGCGGGGGGGGCGGGGAGATCAGATACGCAGTATTTT
-	TRBJ2-1	TRBV7-3	-	CASSLTRNDEQFF	TGTGCCAGCAGCTTAACTCGTAACGATGAGCAGTTCTTC
-	TRBJ1-2	TRBV6-1	-	CASSEPFFGANYGYTF	TGTGCCAGCAGTGAACCTTTTTTCGGGGCTAACTATGGCTACACCTTC
few	TRBJ2-5	TRBV4-2	TRBD2	CASSQGLAGGPRETQYF	TGTGCCAGCAGCCAAGGACTAGCGGGAGGGCCTCGGGAGACCCAGTACTTC
-	TRBJ1-5	TRBV18	-	CASSPERGTHNQPQHF	TGTGCCAGCTCACCCGAGCGGGGGACGCACAATCAGCCCCAGCATTTT
once	TRBJ1-1	TRBV18	-	CASSTGGVGTEAFF	TGTGCCAGCTCCACCGGCGGGGTGGGCACTGAAGCTTTCTTT
-	TRBJ1-2	TRBV4-2	-	CASSYHSGVDNYGYTF	TGTGCCAGCAGCTACCATTCAGGGGTCGATAACTATGGCTACACCTTC
-	TRBJ2-3	TRBV4-2	-	CASSQDGGAGSTDTQYF	TGTGCCAGCAGCCAAGATGGGGGGGCGGGGAGCACAGATACGCAGTATTTT
-	TRBJ1-1	TRBV11-2	-	CASSLDRKGEAFF	TGTGCCAGCAGCTTAGATCGGAAAGGGGAAGCTTTCTTT
once	TRBJ1-1	TRBV29-1	TRBD1	CSVDWTGVDTEAFF	TGCAGCGTTGACTGGACAGGGGTGGACACTGAAGCTTTCTTT
-	TRBJ2-1	TRBV14	-	CASSQEAGGPYNEQFF	TGTGCCAGCAGCCAAGAGGCTGGGGGCCCCTACAATGAGCAGTTCTTC
-	TRBJ2-1	TRBV30	-	CAWMGGRNQYNEQFF	TGTGCCTGGATGGGAGGTCGAAATCAATACAATGAGCAGTTCTTC
-	TRBJ1-1	TRBV2	-	CASTPSANTEAFF	TGTGCCAGCACACCTTCGGCGAACACTGAAGCTTTCTTT
once	TRBJ1-5	TRBV19	-	CASSIRGIGNQPQHF	TGTGCCAGTAGTATAAGGGGTATAGGCAATCAGCCCCAGCATTTT
-	TRBJ1-4	TRBV6-5	-	CASSYSIGEKLFF	TGTGCCAGCAGTTACTCAATCGGCGAAAAACTGTTTTTT
-	TRBJ1-2	TRBV28	-	CASSLNGGYTF	TGTGCCAGCAGTTTAAATGGTGGCTACACCTTC
few	TRBJ1-5	TRBV6-6	-	CASSYNGDQPQHF	TGTGCCAGCAGTTACAATGGCGATCAGCCCCAGCATTTT
-	TRBJ2-1	TRBV4-3	-	CASSQAGRSYNEQFF	TGCGCCAGCAGCCAAGCGGGGCGCTCCTACAATGAGCAGTTCTTC
-	TRBJ1-1	TRBV7-8	-	CASSLGEALSSEAFF	TGTGCCAGCAGCTTAGGGGAGGCACTGAGCTCTGAAGCTTTCTTT
-	TRBJ1-3	TRBV7-8	-	CASSLVLGSGNTIYF	TGTGCCAGCAGCTTAGTCCTGGGATCTGGAAACACCATATATTTT
few	TRBJ2-7	TRBV5-1	-	CASSLTNTLYEQYF	TGCGCCAGCAGCTTGACGAACACCTTATACGAGCAGTACTTC
-	TRBJ1-2	TRBV7-8	TRBD1	CASSLGGTGVGYTF	TGTGCCAGCAGCTTAGGTGGGACAGGGGTAGGCTACACCTTC
-	TRBJ2-1	TRBV29-1	-	CSHVGRTVYNEQFF	TGCAGCCATGTAGGGAGAACCGTTTACAATGAGCAGTTCTTC
once	TRBJ2-7	TRBV5-1	-	CASSLSLGQISYEQYF	TGCGCCAGCAGCTTGAGTTTGGGACAAATATCCTACGAGCAGTACTTC
-	TRBJ1-2	TRBV7-3	-	CASSPLGGRAGYTF	TGTGCCAGCAGCCCTCTGGGGGGTAGGGCTGGCTACACCTTC
few	TRBJ2-3	TRBV7-3	TRBD2	CASSSGGARTDTQYF	TGTGCCAGCAGCTCCGGGGGGGCGCGCACAGATACGCAGTATTTT